One sample yielded the 25 T cell receptor beta chains listed below, sequenced in a study of cytomegalovirus exposure and HLA in healthy donors. With 60 Vbeta and 13 Jbeta primers, the PCR was carried out. The protocol was immunoSEQ multiplex PCR, while the TCRdb copy is restricted to in-frame clones and leaves out a portion. The sample shows 200,000 to 250,000 clones, over 65% of them seen only once. The specimen was PBMCs. The source is a man in his forties in good health and CMV-seronegative.

This clone showed up just a few times. The gene calls are TRBV7-3 and TRBJ1-6, with 9 bases matching TRBD1. CDR1 and CDR2 from the germline V gene are SGHTA and FQGTGA. This CDR3 contains 13 residues. V was clipped by 4 bases and J by 10 bases; unmatched bases: 2. The CDR3 is CASSSGQGSPLHF. The CDR3 bases are TGTGCCAGCAGCTCCGGACAGGGGTCACCCCTCCACTTT. Complete variable domain (other parts from reference TRBV7-3 and TRBJ1-6): GAGVSQTPSNKVTEKGKYVELRCDPISGHTALYWYRQSLGQGPEFLIYFQGTGAADDSGLPNDRFFAVRPEGSVSTLKIQRTERGDSAVYLCASSSGQGSPLHFGNGTRLTVT.

The chain is built from TRBV5-4 and TRBJ2-7; perhaps TRBD1 as D (6 bases). The V end was cut by 0 bases, the J end by 5 bases, with 12 bases between. Germline assignment: CDR1 SGHNT and CDR2 YYREEE (reference sequence). CDR3 length equals 14 residues. CDR3 in DNA: TGTGCCAGCAGCTTGGGGGACACGCTCCACGAGCAGTACTTC. Protein product: CASSLGDTLHEQYF.

The chain combines TRBV2 with TRBJ1-2; TRBD1 might be the D (5 bases). Germline V gives CDR1 SNHLY, CDR2 FYNNEI. Trimming removed 6 bases from V and 1 base from J, with 9 bases in between. The CDR3 spans 13 residues. The CDR3 DNA reads TGTGCCAGCAGCTCGGACATTAACTATGGCTACACCTTC. Protein product: CASSSDINYGYTF.

The gene calls are TRBV29-1 and TRBJ2-2; D not certain. V was trimmed by 6 bases and J by 0 bases, leaving 11 bases between them. Per the germline V gene, CDR1 is SQVTM and CDR2 is ANQGSEA. This CDR3 comprises 14 residues. The CDR3 sequence: CSVDLESNTGELFF. The CDR3 bases are TGCAGCGTCGACCTAGAATCGAACACCGGGGAGCTGTTTTTT.

The chain uses TRBV6-5 and TRBJ2-5; maybe TRBD2 (7 bases). There are 14 residues in the CDR3. Per the germline V gene, CDR1 is MNHEY and CDR2 is SVGAGI. V was shortened by 10 bases and J by 4 bases, with 19 bases between the two germline ends. The CDR3, as DNA: TGTGCCACCGGAGGGGGGGGAGCGGGAGAGACCCAGTACTTC. As protein: CATGGGGAGETQYF.

Here the CDR3 DNA reads TGCGCCAGCAGCTTGGGGGGGTACAGGGGCCAAGAGACCCAGTACTTC. Translation: CASSLGGYRGQETQYF. The chain has TRBV5-1 and TRBJ2-5; 7 nucleotides line up with TRBD1. V gave up 0 bases and J gave up 1 base; unmatched junction bases: 6. The CDR3 has 16 residues. The V gene's germline CDR1 is SGHRS and CDR2 YFSETQ.

The chain carries TRBV5-5 and TRBJ2-7, with 11 positions matching TRBD2. This CDR3 is 15 amino acids long. V lost 0 bases, J lost 2 bases, and 1 base stayed unmatched. Germline lookup yields CDR1 SGHKS and CDR2 YYEKEE (reference sequence). CDR3 in DNA: TGTGCCAGCAGCTTGGCACTAGCGGGAGCCTACGAGCAGTACTTC. Amino acid sequence: CASSLALAGAYEQYF.

This clone was seen once. The rearrangement links TRBV28 to TRBJ2-1, with D perhaps matching TRBD1 (6 bases). Germline V gene sequence: CDR1 MDHEN, CDR2 SYDVKM. Trimming stripped 4 bases from V and 2 bases from J, with 15 bases between. The CDR3 is made up of 16 amino acids. The CDR3 DNA reads as TGTGCCAGCAGTTCCCTGGCAGGACAGCCCTACAATGAGCAGTTCTTC. As protein: CASSSLAGQPYNEQFF.

Points on this clone: A junction boundary mismatches the germline segment, possibly from a read error. V usage is TRBV2 and J usage is TRBJ2-1; D possibly corresponds to TRBD1 (5 bases). Germline assignment: CDR1 SNHLY and CDR2 FYNNEI. The CDR3 is 13 amino acids. CDR3 sequence (DNA): TGTGCCAGCACCCCGACAGCAGATTATGATCAGTTCTTC. Its protein is CASTPTADYDQFF.

The chain has TRBV9 and TRBJ2-6, with a tentative D call TRBD2 (5 bases). The V and J ends lost 2 bases and 0 bases respectively, with 9 bases between them. There are 16 residues in the CDR3. Germline V gene lookup returns CDR1 SGDLS and CDR2 YYNGEE. CDR3 DNA: TGTGCCAGCAGCGTCCGACGGGACTCTGGGGCCAACGTCCTGACTTTC. This encodes CASSVRRDSGANVLTF.

This rearrangement joins TRBV5-1 to TRBJ1-1; the match to TRBD1 covers 7 bases. The CDR3 length is 15 residues. From germline, CDR1 is SGHRS and CDR2 YFSETQ. V lost 0 bases to trimming and J lost 1 base; unmatched junction nucleotides: 3. For the CDR3, the DNA is TGCGCCAGCAGCTTGGGCGGGACAGCGAACACTGAAGCTTTCTTT. It yields the protein CASSLGGTANTEAFF.

This clone occurred once. The chain joins TRBV4-1 to TRBJ2-1; D perhaps matches TRBD1 (5 bases). The CDR3 runs 15 residues. The germline V gene has CDR1 MGHRA and CDR2 YSYEKL. Trimming removed 4 bases at V and 0 bases at J, with 10 bases between. The CDR3, as DNA: TGCGCCAGCAGCCCGCAGGGATTCTCCTACAATGAGCAGTTCTTC. Residues: CASSPQGFSYNEQFF.

This sequence joins TRBV6-6 and TRBJ2-4, with 8 bases fitting TRBD1. The junction had 3 bases not matched to a gene; V was cut back by 5 bases and J by 0 bases. Germline-derived CDR1 and CDR2 are MNHNY and SVGAGI (reference sequence). The CDR3 has 15 residues. DNA for the CDR3: TGTGCCAGCAGTAGCGGACAGGGAGCCAAAAACATTCAGTACTTC. This encodes CASSSGQGAKNIQYF.

DNA for the CDR3: TGCGCCAGCAGCCAAGGGGGCGGGAGTCTCTATGGCTACACCTTC. Its translation: CASSQGGGSLYGYTF. V is TRBV4-1 and J is TRBJ1-2; D might be TRBD1 (5 bases). The CDR3 consists of 15 residues. Germline loops: CDR1 MGHRA, CDR2 YSYEKL. Trimming pared 1 base from V and 4 bases from J, leaving 13 bases between.

The chain joins TRBV7-9 to TRBJ1-1; D not resolved. Germline CDR1 and CDR2: SEHNR and FQNEAQ (reference sequence). V lost 6 bases, J lost 1 base, and 15 bases lay in between. This CDR3 spans 15 amino acids. The CDR3 is CASSPGATKNTEAFF. The CDR3 DNA reads TGTGCCAGCAGTCCGGGTGCGACGAAGAACACTGAAGCTTTCTTT.

The chain combines TRBV5-6 with TRBJ1-6; 8 bases line up with TRBD1. Germline CDR1 SGHDT, CDR2 YYEEEE. V dropped 4 bases and J dropped 6; count of bases not matched to a gene: 6. There are 15 residues in the CDR3. Written as DNA, the CDR3 is TGTGCCAGCAGCGGCGGACAGGGTTTTAATTCACCCCTCCACTTT. This translates into CASSGGQGFNSPLHF.

This sequence joins TRBV27 and TRBJ2-7, with a weak D call TRBD1 (6 bases). V was shortened by 5 bases and J by 2 bases, with 16 bases between the two germline ends. The germline CDR1 and CDR2 sequences are MNHEY and SMNVEV (reference sequence). The CDR3 contains 15 residues. CDR3 DNA sequence: TGTGCCAGCAGTAAAGCCAGGGGAAGGACCTACGAGCAGTACTTC. Translating gives CASSKARGRTYEQYF.

This chain connects TRBV2 to TRBJ1-5; TRBD1 aligns across 12 bases. V lost 7 bases to trimming and J lost 1 base; unmatched junction nucleotides: 8. The CDR3 covers 17 residues. Germline loops: CDR1 SNHLY, CDR2 FYNNEI. CDR3 nucleotides: TGTGCCAGCACGGGACAGGGGGCGAGGGGAAGCAATCAGCCCCAGCATTTT. This sequence encodes CASTGQGARGSNQPQHF.

The chain employs TRBV4-1 and TRBJ1-5, with D possibly being TRBD1 (5 bases). The CDR3 has 18 amino acids. CDR1 is MGHRA and CDR2 is YSYEKL in the germline V gene. With 2 bases removed from V and 3 bases from J, the gap between germline ends came to 20 bases. Here the CDR3 DNA reads TGCGCCAGCAGCCAAACAATGCAAGCAGGGTCCCTCAATCAGCCCCAGCATTTT. It is translated as CASSQTMQAGSLNQPQHF.

V is TRBV28 and J is TRBJ1-2; the D is unclear. This CDR3 comprises 12 residues. V was shortened by 5 bases and J by 0 bases, with 4 bases between the two germline ends. Germline CDR1 is MDHEN and CDR2 is SYDVKM. The CDR3 bases are TGTGCCAGCAGTAATACTAACTATGGCTACACCTTC. This gives the protein CASSNTNYGYTF.

The V call is TRBV10-2, the J call TRBJ2-7; TRBD1 agrees at 7 bases. J gave up 7 bases and V 5 bases, and 2 bases lay outside the gene matches. The CDR3 totals 11 residues. In germline, CDR1 is WSHSY, CDR2 SAAADI. As DNA, the CDR3 is TGCGCCAGCAGTTCACAGGGGGAGCAGTACTTC. Protein: CASSSQGEQYF.

J is TRBJ1-4 and V is TRBV18; D ambiguous. V lost 2 bases, J lost 5 bases, and 9 bases lay in between. CDR3 length: 14 amino acids. Germline assignment: CDR1 KGHSH and CDR2 LQKENI. The CDR3 spells CASSPGQMNEKLFF. In DNA, the CDR3 is TGTGCCAGCTCACCAGGGCAGATGAATGAAAAACTGTTTTTT.

The chain has TRBV7-2 and TRBJ2-7, with D maybe TRBD1 (5 bases). Trimming took off 1 base at V and 3 bases at J, with 10 bases between the two ends. Germline V gives CDR1 SGHTA, CDR2 FQGNSA. CDR3 length: 14 amino acids. CDR3 bases: TGTGCCAGCAGCTTAGAGAAAAGGGGCTACGAGCAGTACTTC. It is translated as CASSLEKRGYEQYF.

The chain carries TRBV7-9 and TRBJ2-3; TRBD2 might be the D (7 bases). The germline V and J ends were trimmed by 2 bases and 7 bases, with 25 bases remaining between them. The CDR3 consists of 18 residues. CDR1 SEHNR and CDR2 FQNEAQ come from the germline V gene (reference sequence). In nucleotides, the CDR3 is TGTGCCAGCAGCTTAAGGGGGGGTAGCGGAGGAAAAATGAATACGCAGTATTTT. Translating gives CASSLRGGSGGKMNTQYF.

The gene calls are TRBV7-3 and TRBJ2-5; 8 bases fit TRBD1. Germline lookup yields CDR1 SGHTA and CDR2 FQGTGA. The ends lost 4 bases at V and 4 bases at J; junction bases unmatched: 8. The CDR3 is made up of 15 amino acids. Here the CDR3 reads CASSYTGGEGETQYF. Here the CDR3 DNA reads TGTGCCAGCAGCTATACAGGGGGAGAGGGAGAGACCCAGTACTTC.